Listed below are T cell receptor beta chains from one sample, sequenced in a study of blood T cells in healthy people across ages. TCRdb ran MiXCR on the 5' RACE reads and lists one entry per CDR3 protein. Of hundreds of thousands of distinct CDR3 sequences listed, roughly 32% are singletons. The source material was blood. Receptors were obtained from a woman older than 75 in good health. Each CDR3 is given without its conserved first and last residue.

J gene	V gene	CDR3 protein
TRBJ1-2	TRBV20-1	SATGTGIYEDGYT
TRBJ1-5	TRBV7-3	ASSPSGGARRNQPQH
TRBJ2-7	TRBV27	ASSLHQGAYEQY
TRBJ2-5	TRBV5-6	ASSSFTGTGKETQY
TRBJ2-1	TRBV20-1	KAPRNGGGPVSPSHNEQF
TRBJ1-1	TRBV12-3/TRBV12-4	ASSPLGGPNTEAF
TRBJ2-2	TRBV7-2	ASSPRTSGGASAGELF
TRBJ2-5	TRBV5-1	ASSYLAGAPETQY
TRBJ2-3	TRBV12-3/TRBV12-4	ASTRGRTDTQY
TRBJ2-3	TRBV9	ARSVRPTSGGADTQY
TRBJ1-5	TRBV5-6	ASSFGGLYSNQPQH
TRBJ2-1	TRBV20-1	SAREEPAWGNEQF
TRBJ2-7	TRBV11-3	ASSLETGTSYEQY
TRBJ2-1	TRBV27	ASKGTSGGAYNEQF
TRBJ2-7	TRBV20-1	SASRDKAYEQY
NA	TRBV9	ASSEVGGAETQY
TRBJ1-5	TRBV6-2/TRBV6-3	ASSPSNKGNQPQH
TRBJ1-1	TRBV6-5	ASSSRVNTEAF
TRBJ2-7	TRBV16	ASSLSAHEQY
TRBJ1-2	TRBV7-9	ASSAGRDYGYT
TRBJ2-3	TRBV9	ASSVGLAGAIQADTQY
TRBJ1-2	TRBV6-5	ASSYRRTGGNGYT
TRBJ2-5	TRBV28	ASGSLGETQY
TRBJ2-1	TRBV29-1	SVPGREQF
TRBJ2-5	TRBV7-9	ASSSGTRSGETQY